Each of the 14 T cell receptor beta chains below was sequenced from the same sample in a study of T cells in Graves' hyperthyroidism and ophthalmopathy. The CDR3 regions of TCR beta were amplified from RNA transcripts. The HTBI primer set served for first-round RT-PCR of the TCR CDR3. TCRdb analysed the multiplex PCR reads with MiXCR anew, one entry per CDR3 protein. The repertoire consists of some 400,000 distinct CDR3 sequences, with roughly 13% occurring once and the leading ten covering roughly 11%. The specimen sequenced was blood. The receptors were gathered from a woman in her fifties or sixties with Graves' hyperthyroidism.

This clonotype was seen a few times. V and J are TRBV11-2 and TRBJ2-6; D unresolved. V lost 5 bases to trimming and J lost 4 bases, with 12 bases between them. Germline values: CDR1 SGHAT, CDR2 FQNNGV. This CDR3 has 15 amino acids. As DNA, the CDR3 is TGTGCCAGCAGCCCAACTCGACACGGGGCCAACGTCCTGACTTTC. Its protein is CASSPTRHGANVLTF.

This clonotype was recorded at least ten times. The CDR3 sequence: CASTGTGGSTDTQYF. The CDR3 DNA sequence: TGTGCCAGTACTGGAACGGGAGGGAGCACAGATACGCAGTATTTT. The chain is built from TRBV19 and TRBJ2-3, with 8 nucleotides matching TRBD2. V lost 7 bases and J lost 0; bases outside the gene matches: 6. The CDR3 is made up of 15 amino acids. CDR1 LNHDA and CDR2 SQIVND come from the germline V gene (reference sequence).

This sequence joins TRBV2 and TRBJ2-2; TRBD1 matches at 9 bases. CDR1 SNHLY and CDR2 FYNNEI come from the germline V gene. CDR3 size: 15 residues. V lost 4 bases, J lost 4 bases, and 4 bases stayed unmatched. The CDR3 here is CASSGDRESTGELFF. In nucleotides, the CDR3 is TGTGCCAGCAGTGGGGACAGGGAGAGCACCGGGGAGCTGTTTTTT.

This clonotype was recorded only once. The V call is TRBV4-2, the J call TRBJ2-2; 10 nucleotides agree with TRBD2. The length of the CDR3 is 17 residues. The germline V gene encodes CDR1 LGHNA and CDR2 YNFKEQ. V lost 0 bases and J lost 7; bases outside the gene matches: 8. Here the CDR3 DNA reads TGTGCCAGCAGCCAAGATATGGGAGCGGGAGGGATCGGGGAGCTGTTTTTT. The encoded protein is CASSQDMGAGGIGELFF.

This clonotype was observed a handful of times. This sequence joins TRBV9 and TRBJ1-4, with D possibly being TRBD1 (6 bases). V was clipped by 3 bases and J by 0 bases, with 9 bases between them. Germline-derived CDR1 and CDR2 are SGDLS and YYNGEE. The CDR3 runs 15 residues. CDR3 region: CASSATGTTNEKLFF. CDR3 nucleotides: TGTGCCAGCAGCGCGACAGGTACAACTAATGAAAAACTGTTTTTT.

This chain connects TRBV20-1 to TRBJ1-5, with a possible D match to TRBD1 (6 bases). The CDR3 covers 13 residues. Looked up from germline, CDR1 is DFQATT and CDR2 is SNEGSKA (reference sequence). The V end lost 5 bases, the J end lost 7 bases, and 15 bases lay between the germline ends. The CDR3: CSAADGQSQPQHF. For the CDR3, the DNA is TGCAGTGCTGCGGATGGACAGTCACAGCCCCAGCATTTT.

This clonotype was seen ten or more times. This chain uses TRBV12-3 or TRBV12-4 with TRBJ1-5, with D possibly matching TRBD1 (5 bases). Trimming cost V 6 bases and J 2 bases, with 11 bases left between them. The CDR3 consists of 14 residues. The CDR3 coding sequence is TGTGCCAGCAGGCAGGGCATGGGCAATCAGCCCCAGCATTTT. This translates into CASRQGMGNQPQHF.

This clonotype appeared many times. One end of the junction fails to match germline, which may point to a read error. The J gene is TRBJ2-7, the V gene TRBV5-1; TRBD1 is a possible D gene (6 bases). In germline, CDR1 is SGHRS, CDR2 YFSETQ. The CDR3 is 18 residues long. CDR3 in amino acids: CASSLAGSTGLPSDEQYF. DNA for the CDR3: TGCGCCAGCAGCTTGGCCGGTTCGACAGGTTTACCCTCCGACGAGCAGTACTTC.

This clonotype was seen only a few times. This sequence joins TRBV4-1 and TRBJ1-2; D unclear. V gave up 4 bases and J gave up 3 bases, with 12 bases separating them. The CDR3 has 14 residues. Germline CDR1 is MGHRA and CDR2 is YSYEKL. In DNA form, the CDR3 reads TGCGCCAGCAGCCCCAGAGGGCCCTACTATGGCTACACCTTC. Translation: CASSPRGPYYGYTF.

This clonotype came up a few times. A much larger clone differs by one base, so this may be a read error. This chain connects TRBV7-3 to TRBJ2-5; D is unclear. Trimming removed 4 bases at V and 3 bases at J, with 12 bases between. The CDR3 consists of 14 residues. In germline, CDR1 is SGHTA, CDR2 FQGTGA. In nucleotides, the CDR3 is TGTGCCAGCAGCTCCTCCGACGGAGAAGAGACCCAGTACTTC. Translated, it gives CASSSSDGEETQYF.

The table lists this clonotype with a few counts. The J gene is TRBJ2-1, the V gene TRBV9; D remains unclear. This CDR3 spans 15 amino acids. Per the germline V gene, CDR1 is SGDLS and CDR2 is YYNGEE. Trimming pared 0 bases from V and 4 bases from J, leaving 11 bases between. The CDR3 spells CASSVGRRAYNEQFF. CDR3 in DNA: TGTGCCAGCAGCGTAGGACGAAGGGCTTACAATGAGCAGTTCTTC.

The sample holds a few counts of this clonotype. This chain connects TRBV5-1 to TRBJ1-6; D gene uncertain. Germline loops: CDR1 SGHRS, CDR2 YFSETQ. V lost 1 base, J lost 6 bases, and 5 bases lay in between. This CDR3 region has 13 residues. This CDR3 reads CASSLPGNSPLHF. For the CDR3, the DNA is TGCGCCAGCAGCTTGCCGGGTAATTCACCCCTCCACTTT.

This chain links TRBV11-2 with TRBJ1-5; 10 bases align to TRBD1. V was clipped by 6 bases and J by 11 bases; unmatched bases: 4. Germline lookup yields CDR1 SGHAT and CDR2 FQNNGV. This CDR3 is built from 12 residues. The CDR3 sequence: CASRGQGETQHF. CDR3 nucleotides: TGTGCCAGCAGAGGACAGGGGGAGACCCAGCATTTT.

This clonotype was seen repeatedly, ten times or more. CDR3 loop: CASSYSTSGKDTQYF. In DNA form, the CDR3 reads TGTGCCAGCAGTTACTCTACTAGCGGGAAGGATACGCAGTATTTT. This chain connects TRBV6-6 to TRBJ2-3; 10 bases line up with TRBD2. The CDR3 extends over 15 amino acids. Germline lookup yields CDR1 MNHNY and CDR2 SVGAGI (reference sequence). J was trimmed by 6 bases and V by 0 bases; bases with no gene match: 3.